A single sample gave rise to the 26 T cell receptor beta chains below, sequenced in a study of blood T cell repertoires in COVID-19. The table came from immunoSEQ multiplex PCR; TCRdb's copy has only in-frame clones and leaves some out. The repertoire holds about 230,000 clones, with 75% to 85% as singletons. The sequencing sample was made of peripheral blood. Receptors were obtained from a woman under 40 with COVID-19, enrolled during active disease.

The CDR3: CASSEGSGNQPQHF. For the CDR3, the DNA is TGTGCCAGCAGTGAGGGCAGTGGGAATCAGCCCCAGCATTTT. The rearrangement joins TRBV25-1 to TRBJ1-5, with D hard to call. Germline V gives CDR1 MGHDK, CDR2 SYGVNS. The CDR3 contains 14 residues. Trimming pared 3 bases from V and 4 bases from J, leaving 10 bases between.

J is TRBJ1-4 and V is TRBV6-1; no firm D call. V lost 3 bases to trimming and J lost 0 bases, with 11 bases between them. The length of the CDR3 is 16 residues. Germline lookup yields CDR1 MNHNS and CDR2 SASEGT. The chain's CDR3 is CASSEGEISTNEKLFF. The CDR3, as DNA: TGTGCCAGCAGTGAGGGCGAGATTTCAACTAATGAAAAACTGTTTTTT.

As regards this clone: The same CDR3 can be traced to other DNA sequences in this sample. This chain uses TRBV7-2 with TRBJ2-2; 7 nucleotides agree with TRBD1. V lost 5 bases, J lost 5 bases, and 8 bases stayed unmatched. Germline-derived CDR1 and CDR2 are SGHTA and FQGNSA. The CDR3 is 15 residues long. For the CDR3, the DNA is TGTGCCAGCAGCCCCCGGACAGGCGGTACCGGGGAGCTGTTTTTT. This translates into CASSPRTGGTGELFF.

The V call is TRBV12-3 or TRBV12-4, the J call TRBJ2-2; TRBD2 might be the D (5 bases). V was trimmed by 6 bases and J by 10 bases, leaving 15 bases between them. This CDR3 has 13 residues. The CDR3, as DNA: TGTGCCAGCAGGGTGGCCGCCGGGATGGAGCTGTTTTTT. Translating it yields CASRVAAGMELFF.

This clone came up a few times. The rearrangement joins TRBV2 to TRBJ2-2; the match to TRBD2 covers 13 bases. V was clipped by 4 bases and J by 7 bases; unmatched bases: 6. Germline loops: CDR1 SNHLY, CDR2 FYNNEI. This CDR3 spans 16 amino acids. The CDR3 sequence is CASSVTSGRAGGELFF. The CDR3 DNA reads TGTGCCAGCAGTGTAACTAGCGGGAGGGCTGGCGGGGAGCTGTTTTTT.

The CDR3 nucleotides read TGTGCCAGCAGCCAAGGGACTAGTAGCGAGCAGTACTTC. It encodes CASSQGTSSEQYF. V gene TRBV3-1 (or the pseudogene TRBV3-2) combines with J gene TRBJ2-7; 7 nucleotides agree with TRBD2. Germline V CDR1 and CDR2: LGHDT, YNNKEL (reference sequence). This CDR3 region has 13 residues. Losses at the gene ends were 1 base for V and 6 bases for J; bases not matched to a gene: 3.

The table lists this clone with a count of one. This sequence joins TRBV2 and TRBJ2-5; TRBD2 is a possible D gene (6 bases). CDR1 and CDR2 from the germline V gene are SNHLY and FYNNEI. CDR3 length: 15 residues. V gave up 6 bases and J gave up 2 bases, with 16 bases separating them. For the CDR3, the DNA is TGTGCCAGCAGGAAATTCCCCGGGACTCAAGAGACCCAGTACTTC. It specifies CASRKFPGTQETQYF.

The chain links TRBV4-2 to TRBJ1-6, with D unclear. The germline CDR1 and CDR2 sequences are LGHNA and YNFKEQ. This CDR3 has 14 residues. Trimming shortened V by 1 base and J by 8 bases, and 9 bases separated the two germline ends. The CDR3 nucleotides read TGTGCCAGCAGCCAAGGTATGGGAGATTCACCCCTCCACTTT. Amino acids: CASSQGMGDSPLHF.

This clone was observed a single time. This rearrangement joins TRBV28 to TRBJ1-6, with unresolved D. CDR3 length: 17 amino acids. CDR1 and CDR2 from the germline V gene are MDHEN and SYDVKM. Trimming removed 7 bases from V and 7 bases from J, with 23 bases in between. The CDR3 coding sequence is TGTGCCAGCACCATCTACCTAGACTCGGTTGTGAATTCACCCCTCCACTTT. As protein: CASTIYLDSVVNSPLHF.

This rearrangement joins TRBV12-3 or TRBV12-4 to TRBJ2-1; D gene ambiguous. The CDR3 sequence is 11 residues long. V was clipped by 3 bases and J by 5 bases, with 2 bases between them. For the CDR3, the DNA is TGTGCCAGCAGTTTTAACAATGAGCAGTTCTTC. It specifies CASSFNNEQFF.

V and J are TRBV7-9 and TRBJ2-1; TRBD2 might be the D (5 bases). The ends were cut back, 4 bases at V and 0 bases at J, with 13 bases in the middle. Germline V gene data show CDR1 as SEHNR and CDR2 as FQNEAQ (reference sequence). CDR3 length: 16 residues. The chain's CDR3 is CASSSQVGSSYNEQFF. The CDR3 DNA follows: TGTGCCAGCAGCTCACAAGTGGGGAGCTCCTACAATGAGCAGTTCTTC.

The rearrangement links TRBV7-9 to TRBJ2-7; TRBD2 is a possible D gene (6 bases). Per the germline V gene, CDR1 is SEHNR and CDR2 is FQNEAQ (reference sequence). V lost 6 bases and J 3 bases, leaving 15 bases between the germline ends. The CDR3 is made up of 14 amino acids. The CDR3 coding sequence is TGTGCCAGCAGTTCGATTAGCGGACTCTACGAGCAGTACTTC. Residues: CASSSISGLYEQYF.

The rearrangement links TRBV9 to TRBJ2-3; 9 bases agree with TRBD1. CDR1 and CDR2 (germline): SGDLS, YYNGEE. J was trimmed by 4 bases and V by 0 bases; bases with no gene match: 6. The CDR3 has 16 amino acids. In DNA, the CDR3 is TGTGCCAGCAGCGTAGTTAGGACAGGGGACGCAGATACGCAGTATTTT. Encoded protein: CASSVVRTGDADTQYF.

This clone was seen just once. The chain links TRBV19 to TRBJ1-1, with 8 bases fitting TRBD1. The CDR3 is 14 residues long. Germline V gene lookup returns CDR1 LNHDA and CDR2 SQIVND (reference sequence). V was clipped by 6 bases and J by 4 bases; unmatched bases: 7. CDR3 protein: CASRIGQGFTEAFF. CDR3 DNA sequence: TGTGCCAGTAGGATCGGACAGGGATTCACTGAAGCTTTCTTT.

CDR3 sequence (DNA): TGTGCCACCAGTGATTTGGCGGGAGTCCCCTACAATGAGCAGTTCTTC. Translated: CATSDLAGVPYNEQFF. The chain recombines TRBV24-1 with TRBJ2-1, with 7 nucleotides matching TRBD2. V lost 0 bases and J lost 2; bases outside the gene matches: 3. From germline, CDR1 is KGHDR and CDR2 SFDVKD. The CDR3 contains 16 residues.

The CDR3, as DNA: TGTGCCAGCAGCGTAGGAGGGGCCAAAAACATTCAGTACTTC. It is translated as CASSVGGAKNIQYF. V usage is TRBV9 and J usage is TRBJ2-4; D may be TRBD2 (5 bases). Germline V gene data show CDR1 as SGDLS and CDR2 as YYNGEE. The germline V and J ends were trimmed by 0 bases and 1 base, with 5 bases remaining between them. The CDR3 runs 14 residues.

This clone was observed a handful of times. The V call is TRBV5-4, the J call TRBJ1-1; D gene ambiguous. Trimming removed 3 bases from V and 5 bases from J, with 14 bases in between. Germline V lookup: CDR1 SGHNT, CDR2 YYREEE (reference sequence). CDR3 length: 14 amino acids. The DNA of the CDR3 is TGTGCCAGCAGCTCGCTGACCGGGTGGACTGAAGCTTTCTTT. Translating gives CASSSLTGWTEAFF.

This clone came up a few times. The rearrangement uses TRBV9 and TRBJ1-6, with 8 bases that match TRBD1. V dropped 4 bases and J dropped 6; count of bases not matched to a gene: 3. The CDR3 contains 14 residues. The germline gives CDR1 SGDLS, CDR2 YYNGEE. CDR3 sequence: CASSPTGVNSPLHF. In DNA, the CDR3 is TGTGCCAGCAGCCCGACAGGGGTTAATTCACCCCTCCACTTT.

V usage is TRBV9 and J usage is TRBJ1-2; 8 bases are shared with TRBD1. CDR1 and CDR2 (germline): SGDLS, YYNGEE. V shed 3 bases and J 8 bases; nucleotides not matched to a gene: 12. This CDR3 has 15 amino acids. In DNA, the CDR3 is TGTGCCAGCAGCGCGGACAGGGCCCCCGCGTCGGGCTACACCTTC. Translating gives CASSADRAPASGYTF. Variable domain in full (rest from reference TRBV9 and TRBJ1-2): DSGVTQTPKHLITATGQRVTLRCSPRSGDLSVYWYQQSLDQGLQFLIQYYNGEERAKGNILERFSAQQFPDLHSELNLSSLELGDSALYFCASSADRAPASGYTFGSGTRLTVV.

CDR3 in DNA: TGTGCCAGCAGCGCCCCTAGCGAGATTCAGTACTTC. The encoded protein is CASSAPSEIQYF. This chain links TRBV5-4 with TRBJ2-4, with a weak D call TRBD2 (6 bases). CDR1 SGHNT and CDR2 YYREEE come from the germline V gene (reference sequence). The CDR3 totals 12 residues. Trimming took 4 bases from V and 10 from J, leaving 12 bases between them.

This clone was found once. This chain uses TRBV3-1 (or the pseudogene TRBV3-2) with TRBJ1-4, with D uncertain. V dropped 8 bases and J dropped 8 bases, with 12 bases sitting between them. CDR1 LGHDT and CDR2 YNNKEL come from the germline V gene (reference sequence). CDR3 size: 12 residues. The CDR3 loop reads CASSRLPEKLFF. CDR3 nucleotides: TGTGCCAGCTCGCGGCTGCCCGAAAAACTGTTTTTT.

The chain recombines TRBV18 with TRBJ2-7, with 9 bases matching TRBD2. This CDR3 region has 15 residues. Germline CDR1 reads KGHSH; CDR2 reads LQKENI. V shed 3 bases and J 4 bases; nucleotides not matched to a gene: 7. Here the CDR3 reads CASSPPIAGVYEQYF. The CDR3 DNA follows: TGTGCCAGCTCACCCCCTATAGCGGGAGTATACGAGCAGTACTTC.

J is TRBJ1-4 and V is TRBV27, with TRBD1 matching over 7 bases. Germline V gene data show CDR1 as MNHEY and CDR2 as SMNVEV (reference sequence). V lost 1 base, J lost 8 bases, and 1 base stayed unmatched. The CDR3 has 13 residues. CDR3 region: CASSLFRGEKLFF. The CDR3 DNA is TGTGCCAGCAGTTTATTCAGGGGGGAAAAACTGTTTTTT.

CDR3: CASSRTSGATDTQYF. The CDR3 DNA is TGTGCCAGTAGCCGGACTAGCGGAGCCACAGATACGCAGTATTTT. This chain links TRBV19 with TRBJ2-3; 10 bases match TRBD2. CDR3 length: 15 amino acids. Looked up from germline, CDR1 is LNHDA and CDR2 is SQIVND (reference sequence). Trimming at V came to 6 bases and at J to 2 bases, leaving 5 bases not matched to a gene.

This clone was seen a handful of times. The gene calls are TRBV2 and TRBJ1-1, with 10 bases fitting TRBD1. This CDR3 has 17 residues. With 4 bases clipped from V and 4 bases from J, the junction kept 12 bases outside the gene matches. Germline V gives CDR1 SNHLY, CDR2 FYNNEI. CDR3 residues: CASSGGWDRGEGTEAFF. DNA for the CDR3: TGTGCCAGCAGTGGAGGGTGGGACAGGGGAGAGGGCACTGAAGCTTTCTTT.

The chain combines TRBV13 with TRBJ2-7; the D gene is possibly TRBD2 (5 bases). Trimming removed 5 bases from V and 3 bases from J, with 8 bases in between. Germline CDR1 is PRHDT and CDR2 is FYEKMQ (reference sequence). The CDR3 is 12 amino acids. As DNA, the CDR3 is TGTGCCAGCAGCGGGAGCTTCTACGAGCAGTACTTC. It specifies CASSGSFYEQYF. Full variable domain (remainder filled in from reference TRBV13 and TRBJ2-7): AAGVIQSPRHLIKEKRETATLKCYPIPRHDTVYWYQQGPGQDPQFLISFYEKMQSDKGSIPDRFSAQQFSDYHSELNMSSLELGDSALYFCASSGSFYEQYFGPGTRLTVT.